This T cell receptor (beta chain) was sequenced for a study of memory CD4+ T cells and cytomegalovirus serostatus. Findings of the study overall: Suggested: most of the CMV-linked TCR signature lies in CD4+ memory cells. About 40% of the roughly 160 known CMV-associated TCRbeta sequences appeared in CD4+ memory.

The sort gate was single viable CD3+CD4+CD8-CD45RO+ cells for memory CD4+ T cells. Regarding this clone: What it recognizes is unknown.

Between the trimmed V and J ends, which lost 0 bases and 4 bases, there was a span of 10 bases. The CDR3 runs to 14 residues. CDR1 is SGHRS and CDR2 is YFSETQ in the germline V gene. In the study's own analysis: After removing out-of-frame reads, 2,204,828 distinct TCRbeta sequences remained. The data were produced by immunoSEQ multiplex PCR, yet TCRdb's version contains in-frame clones alone and is incomplete. The V and J calls and the clone size are those of that table, but D and trimming were determined from the DNA. The sample carries 40,000 to 50,000 clones, around 78% recorded once. The clonotype was recovered from an adult in good health and CMV-seronegative. The specimen sequenced was memory CD4+ T cells from blood. The chain has TRBV5-1 and TRBJ1-1; D remains ambiguous. The CDR3: CASSLAGWGTEAFF. The DNA for the CDR3 is TGCGCCAGCAGCTTGGCCGGTTGGGGCACTGAAGCTTTCTTT. The variable domain in full, with the rest retrieved from reference TRBV5-1 and TRBJ1-1, is KAGVTQTPRYLIKTRGQQVTLSCSPISGHRSVSWYQQTPGQGLQFLFEYFSETQRNKGNFPGRFSGRQFSNSRSEMNVSTLELGDSALYLCASSLAGWGTEAFFGQGTRLTVV.